The 5 T cell receptor beta chains in this list originate from one sample, sequenced in a study of cytomegalovirus exposure and HLA in healthy donors (dated by TCRdb to about 2017). The protocol used for the library was the immunoSEQ multiplex PCR assay. For the multiplex PCR, a mixture combining 60 forward primers for TCR Vbeta segments and 13 reverse primers for TCR Jbeta segments was used. Sourced from immuneACCESS, this table was stored by TCRdb with only in-frame sequences that have V and J called. A share of the clones is absent; for the studies checked, an unresolved V gene accounts for under half, and the remainder has no known explanation. For this sample the table gives some 160,000 clones, of which around 80% were detected only once. The ten largest clones represent under 0.6% of the sample. Source material: PBMCs. The receptors were sampled from a woman between 45 and 65 years old in good health and CMV-seronegative.

In regard to this clone: This CDR3 is also generated by other DNA sequences in the sample. The chain carries TRBV28 and TRBJ1-6; maybe TRBD1 (5 bases). The germline gives CDR1 MDHEN, CDR2 SYDVKM. CDR3 length equals 14 residues. With 6 bases removed from V and 5 bases from J, the gap between germline ends came to 11 bases. The CDR3 DNA reads TGTGCCAGCAGGGGGCAGGGTAATAATTCACCCCTCCACTTT. Its protein product is CASRGQGNNSPLHF. The complete variable domain, with remaining parts taken from reference TRBV28 and TRBJ1-6, reads DVKVTQSSRYLVKRTGEKVFLECVQDMDHENMFWYRQDPGLGLRLIYFSYDVKMKEKGDIPEGYSVSREKKERFSLILESASTNQTSMYLCASRGQGNNSPLHFGNGTRLTVT.

V and J are TRBV28 and TRBJ2-7; TRBD2 aligns across 10 bases. Trimming at V came to 8 bases and at J to 1 base, leaving 8 bases not matched to a gene. The CDR3 spans 15 residues. Germline assignment: CDR1 MDHEN and CDR2 SYDVKM. In DNA form, the CDR3 reads TGTGCCAGCTTCGGGACTAGCGCCCCTTCCTACGAGCAGTACTTC. Translated, it gives CASFGTSAPSYEQYF.

V usage is TRBV7-3 and J usage is TRBJ2-7; weak D call: TRBD2 (6 bases). The CDR3 has 14 residues. V was clipped by 5 bases and J by 5 bases, with 16 bases between them. Germline V gives CDR1 SGHTA, CDR2 FQGTGA. The CDR3 loop reads CASSAGTGSHEQYF. CDR3 sequence (DNA): TGTGCCAGCAGCGCGGGGACGGGATCCCACGAGCAGTACTTC.

V and J are TRBV11-2 and TRBJ2-3; D possibly corresponds to TRBD2 (6 bases). The CDR3 is 16 amino acids. From germline, CDR1 is SGHAT and CDR2 FQNNGV. V was shortened by 2 bases and J by 2 bases, with 14 bases between the two germline ends. The CDR3: CASSLLASANTDTQYF. As DNA, the CDR3 is TGTGCCAGCAGCTTATTGGCTAGCGCAAACACAGATACGCAGTATTTT.

This clone was detected only once. This chain uses TRBV28 with TRBJ2-3; no reliable D call. The CDR3 spans 14 residues. Germline V CDR1 and CDR2: MDHEN, SYDVKM. The V gene lost 1 base and the J gene lost 1 base, with 6 bases spanning the gap. CDR3 nucleotides: TGTGCCAGCAGTTTATTACAGCGCACAGATACGCAGTATTTT. Protein: CASSLLQRTDTQYF. The variable domain in full, with the rest retrieved from reference TRBV28 and TRBJ2-3, is DVKVTQSSRYLVKRTGEKVFLECVQDMDHENMFWYRQDPGLGLRLIYFSYDVKMKEKGDIPEGYSVSREKKERFSLILESASTNQTSMYLCASSLLQRTDTQYFGPGTRLTVL.